A single sample is the source of the 28 T cell receptor beta chains below, sequenced in a study of cytomegalovirus exposure and HLA in healthy donors. The PCR made use of 60 Vbeta and 13 Jbeta primers. Sequencing used immunoSEQ multiplex PCR; TCRdb keeps in-frame clones, though not all of them. The sample lists 84,000 or so clones, 77% occurring once. What was sequenced was PBMCs. The receptors originated from a man aged 25-40 years in good health and CMV-seronegative.

In this sample, this clone turned up once. The chain is built from TRBV6-5 and TRBJ2-1, with D uncertain. CDR3 length: 12 amino acids. CDR1 is MNHEY and CDR2 is SVGAGI in the germline V gene. Trimming took 6 bases from V and 4 from J, leaving 7 bases between them. CDR3: CASSQSYNEQFF. The CDR3 DNA is TGTGCCAGCAGCCAGTCATACAATGAGCAGTTCTTC.

The chain has TRBV27 and TRBJ2-7; 9 bases agree with TRBD1. V was clipped by 10 bases and J by 3 bases; unmatched bases: 7. Germline loops: CDR1 MNHEY, CDR2 SMNVEV (reference sequence). The CDR3 covers 13 residues. CDR3 nucleotide sequence: TGTGCCACGACGGGACAGGGTGACTACGAGCAGTACTTC. It encodes CATTGQGDYEQYF.

V and J are TRBV5-4 and TRBJ1-1; TRBD1 agrees at 7 bases. The CDR3 totals 14 residues. The germline CDR1 and CDR2 sequences are SGHNT and YYREEE (reference sequence). The junction had 4 bases not matched to a gene; V was cut back by 5 bases and J by 0 bases. Here the CDR3 reads CASRRGQLNTEAFF. The CDR3 bases are TGTGCCAGCAGGCGGGGACAGTTGAACACTGAAGCTTTCTTT.

This clone was counted once. This chain connects TRBV7-2 to TRBJ2-1; 7 bases agree with TRBD2. Trimming cost V 2 bases and J 0 bases; bases outside gene matches: 10. Germline loops: CDR1 SGHTA, CDR2 FQGNSA. The CDR3 is 18 amino acids. The CDR3 nucleotides are TGTGCCAGCAGCTTAAGGGCACCTAGCGGTGACTCCTACAATGAGCAGTTCTTC. Translation gives CASSLRAPSGDSYNEQFF.

CDR3 sequence (DNA): TGTGCCAGCAGCTATACCAACGGGAGATTCAATGAGCAGTTCTTC. It codes for CASSYTNGRFNEQFF. The chain uses TRBV7-9 and TRBJ2-1, with D tentatively TRBD2 (6 bases). This CDR3 contains 15 residues. Germline V gene sequence: CDR1 SEHNR, CDR2 FQNEAQ (reference sequence). Trimming stripped 4 bases from V and 6 bases from J, with 16 bases between.

This chain links TRBV30 with TRBJ1-5, with D unresolved. V was clipped by 2 bases and J by 1 base, with 6 bases between them. The germline gives CDR1 GTSNPN, CDR2 SVGIG (reference sequence). This CDR3 has 13 amino acids. The chain's CDR3 is CAWSLQSNQPQHF. CDR3 bases: TGTGCCTGGAGTCTTCAGAGCAATCAGCCCCAGCATTTT.

V usage is TRBV7-9 and J usage is TRBJ1-4; 7 nucleotides match TRBD1. The CDR3 is made up of 15 amino acids. Germline loops: CDR1 SEHNR, CDR2 FQNEAQ (reference sequence). V was pared by 8 bases and J by 0 bases, with 6 bases of the junction left unmatched. The CDR3 spells CASGDSFATNEKLFF. CDR3 DNA sequence: TGTGCCAGCGGGGACAGCTTTGCAACTAATGAAAAACTGTTTTTT.

This sequence joins TRBV21-1 and TRBJ1-1. TRBV21-1 is a pseudogene segment. The CDR3 is made up of 18 amino acids. In nucleotides, the CDR3 is TGTGCCAGCAGCAGAGAGAAGGAGGGAGCGACCCCAAGCACTGAAGCTTTCTTT. This encodes CASSREKEGATPSTEAFF.

The chain has TRBV6-1 and TRBJ2-2; D uncertain. CDR3 length equals 14 residues. The germline V and J ends were trimmed by 4 bases and 0 bases, with 6 bases remaining between them. Germline CDR1 and CDR2: MNHNS and SASEGT. The DNA for the CDR3 is TGTGCCAGCAGTGCGGTCGCGAACACCGGGGAGCTGTTTTTT. Its translation: CASSAVANTGELFF.

Turning to this clone: Other DNA sequences in the same sample also yield this CDR3. The rearrangement uses TRBV6-5 and TRBJ2-7, with a possible D match to TRBD1 (5 bases). The V gene lost 0 bases and the J gene lost 1 base, with 7 bases spanning the gap. The CDR3 extends over 14 amino acids. Germline CDR1 reads MNHEY; CDR2 reads SVGAGI. CDR3: CASSYSRGSYEQYF. CDR3 nucleotides: TGTGCCAGCAGTTACTCTAGGGGTTCCTACGAGCAGTACTTC.

The chain joins TRBV6-5 to TRBJ1-2, with 8 bases identical to TRBD1. V lost 6 bases to trimming and J lost 4 bases; unmatched junction nucleotides: 4. This CDR3 contains 13 residues. Per germline, CDR1 MNHEY and CDR2 SVGAGI. CDR3 coding DNA: TGTGCCAGCAGGACAGGGGCGGGCTATGGCTACACCTTC. Translated, it gives CASRTGAGYGYTF.

The chain is built from TRBV18 and TRBJ2-7, with TRBD2 as a possible D gene (6 bases). Germline CDR1 is KGHSH and CDR2 is LQKENI. CDR3 size: 13 residues. The CDR3: CATSGDGLYEQYF. The CDR3, as DNA: TGTGCGACCTCGGGGGACGGACTCTACGAGCAGTACTTC.

The chain carries TRBV9 and TRBJ2-3; possible D gene TRBD2, 7 bases. Germline assignment: CDR1 SGDLS and CDR2 YYNGEE. Trimming stripped 0 bases from V and 1 base from J, with 18 bases between. The CDR3 runs to 18 residues. CDR3 sequence: CASSVELGGGAGTDTQYF. Written as DNA, the CDR3 is TGTGCCAGCAGCGTAGAGCTCGGAGGGGGGGCAGGCACAGATACGCAGTATTTT.

This clone was seen more than once but under ten times. The chain links TRBV23-1 to TRBJ2-2; D is ambiguous. TRBV23-1 is an open reading frame whose function is uncertain. The V and J ends lost 7 bases and 8 bases respectively, with 8 bases between them. The CDR3 extends over 11 amino acids. The CDR3 bases are TGCGCCAGCACCGCAGCGGGGGAGCTGTTTTTT. Its protein product is CASTAAGELFF.

The rearrangement links TRBV6-5 to TRBJ2-3; a possible D gene is TRBD1 (5 bases). This CDR3 spans 15 amino acids. V lost 5 bases, J lost 4 bases, and 16 bases lay in between. The germline V gene encodes CDR1 MNHEY and CDR2 SVGAGI. The CDR3 DNA sequence: TGTGCCAGCAGTCCACAGATTGACAGCCCAGATACGCAGTATTTT. Protein: CASSPQIDSPDTQYF.

The chain recombines TRBV11-1 with TRBJ1-1, with a possible D match to TRBD1 (5 bases). The CDR3 sequence is 13 residues long. The ends were cut back, 1 base at V and 10 bases at J, with 13 bases in the middle. CDR1 is SGHAT and CDR2 is FQDESV in the germline V gene (reference sequence). CDR3 nucleotides: TGTGCCAGCAGCTTAGACTCCAGGGTTTCAGCTTTCTTT. Its translation: CASSLDSRVSAFF.

CDR3 nucleotide sequence: TGCGCCAGCAGCCCAATTGGGACTCCTGGCTACGAGCAGTACTTC. Encoded protein: CASSPIGTPGYEQYF. V is TRBV5-1 and J is TRBJ2-7; D perhaps matches TRBD2 (6 bases). From germline, CDR1 is SGHRS and CDR2 YFSETQ. V dropped 4 bases and J dropped 3 bases, with 17 bases sitting between them. CDR3 length equals 15 residues.

This clone occurred a few times. The rearrangement uses TRBV2 and TRBJ2-2; no definite D call. Trimming stripped 4 bases from V and 4 bases from J, with 10 bases between. CDR3 length: 14 residues. Germline CDR1 reads SNHLY; CDR2 reads FYNNEI. Here the CDR3 DNA reads TGTGCCAGCAGTGTAGAAGCTGTCACCGGGGAGCTGTTTTTT. Residues: CASSVEAVTGELFF. The whole variable domain, filled in from reference TRBV2 and TRBJ2-2, reads EPEVTQTPSHQVTQMGQEVILRCVPISNHLYFYWYRQILGQKVEFLVSFYNNEISEKSEIFDDQFSVERPDGSNFTLKIRSTKLEDSAMYFCASSVEAVTGELFFGEGSRLTVL.

This chain connects TRBV10-3 to TRBJ2-3, with 8 bases identical to TRBD1. Germline CDR1 ENHRY, CDR2 SYGVKD. V was pared by 6 bases and J by 2 bases, with 7 bases of the junction left unmatched. There are 15 residues in the CDR3. The CDR3 coding sequence is TGTGCCATCAGGGCGGGACAGGCCATCACAGATACGCAGTATTTT. Its translation is CAIRAGQAITDTQYF.

This clone was observed a handful of times. The chain combines TRBV5-1 with TRBJ1-1; D is ambiguous. The CDR3 covers 12 residues. Trimming shortened V by 0 bases and J by 6 bases, and 6 bases separated the two germline ends. The V gene's germline CDR1 is SGHRS and CDR2 YFSETQ. In nucleotides, the CDR3 is TGCGCCAGCAGCTTGGGACAAGCTGAAGCTTTCTTT. This encodes CASSLGQAEAFF.

The chain uses TRBV20-1 and TRBJ2-5; no firm D call. Per the germline V gene, CDR1 is DFQATT and CDR2 is SNEGSKA (reference sequence). The length of the CDR3 is 11 residues. V lost 6 bases, J lost 5 bases, and 10 bases lay in between. The CDR3 nucleotides are TGCAGTGCACCAAACGGGGAGACCCAGTACTTC. Residues: CSAPNGETQYF.

This chain joins TRBV7-4 and TRBJ1-3, with a tentative D call TRBD1 (6 bases). V was cut by 5 bases and J by 0 bases, with 26 bases left in between. Germline V gives CDR1 SGHVT, CDR2 SQSDAQ. This CDR3 comprises 20 residues. CDR3 in amino acids: CASSSRCLTRRGRSGNTIYF. The CDR3 DNA is TGTGCCAGCAGCAGTCGGTGCCTCACACGCAGGGGCCGCTCTGGAAACACCATATATTTT. Together with reference TRBV7-4 and TRBJ1-3, the CDR3 gives the full variable domain: GAGVSQSPRYKVAKRGRDVALRCDSISGHVTLYWYRQTLGQGSEVLTYSQSDAQRDKSGRPSGRFSAERPERSVSTLKIQRTEQGDSAVYLCASSSRCLTRRGRSGNTIYFGEGSWLTVV.

The chain combines TRBV6-5 with TRBJ1-6, with 9 bases fitting TRBD1. Germline assignment: CDR1 MNHEY and CDR2 SVGAGI. The CDR3 contains 15 residues. Trimming removed 2 bases from V and 7 bases from J; junction bases left unmatched: 3. The CDR3 sequence is CASSYHGQGNSPLHF. The CDR3 DNA reads as TGTGCCAGCAGTTACCACGGACAGGGGAATTCACCCCTCCACTTT.

The chain links TRBV2 to TRBJ1-3; D is perhaps TRBD1 (5 bases). Deletions cut 9 bases from V and 4 bases from J, with 19 bases between. In germline, CDR1 is SNHLY, CDR2 FYNNEI. The CDR3 is made up of 15 amino acids. The CDR3 loop is CARRDAEAGGNTIYF. As DNA, the CDR3 is TGTGCCAGGCGGGACGCAGAAGCAGGAGGAAACACCATATATTTT.

The V call is TRBV19, the J call TRBJ1-5, with TRBD1 as a possible D gene (6 bases). The CDR3 sequence is 15 residues long. CDR1 and CDR2 (germline): LNHDA, SQIVND (reference sequence). Trimming removed 4 bases from V and 2 bases from J, with 12 bases in between. CDR3 region: CASSSTGPRNQPQHF. The CDR3 nucleotides are TGTGCCAGTAGTAGTACAGGGCCCCGCAATCAGCCCCAGCATTTT.

Here the CDR3 DNA reads TGTGCCAGCTTCTTCGACAGGGTCGGGACTGAAGCTTTCTTT. Protein: CASFFDRVGTEAFF. The chain has TRBV18 and TRBJ1-1; 7 bases line up with TRBD1. The CDR3 has 14 residues. Trimming at V came to 7 bases and at J to 5 bases, leaving 10 bases not matched to a gene. Germline V gene lookup returns CDR1 KGHSH and CDR2 LQKENI.

The rearrangement links TRBV15 to TRBJ2-5, with TRBD1 as a possible D gene (6 bases). Germline V gene sequence: CDR1 LNHNV, CDR2 YYDKDF (reference sequence). The V end was cut by 3 bases, the J end by 2 bases, with 10 bases between. CDR3 length: 14 amino acids. CDR3 protein: CATSREQGQETQYF. The CDR3, as DNA: TGTGCCACCAGCAGGGAACAGGGTCAAGAGACCCAGTACTTC.

This clone appeared once. This sequence joins TRBV5-1 and TRBJ2-5; 7 bases are a match to TRBD2. Judging by the DNA end, TRBJ2-7 fits better; the J call may be wrong. Germline V CDR1 and CDR2: SGHRS, YFSETQ. CDR3 length: 15 residues. The CDR3 bases are TGCGCCAGCAGCTGGCTCCCGGCTAGCGGATACGAGCAGTACTTC. It yields the protein CASSWLPASGYEQYF.